Presented here are 9 T cell receptor beta chains from one specimen sequenced in a study of shared clonotypes between healthy human individuals. Generated by immunoSEQ multiplex PCR, the TCRdb table keeps only in-frame clones and is missing some. The sample lists about 510,000 clones; approximately 79% were seen once. Sequencing was done on a sample of PBMCs. The source is a woman aged 40 to 55 in good health. Some clones in this sample may be carry-over from other donors' samples.

The V call is TRBV7-8, the J call TRBJ2-2, with D possibly matching TRBD1 (6 bases). CDR1 and CDR2 from the germline V gene are SGHVS and FQNEAQ. The CDR3 runs to 16 residues. V dropped 5 bases and J dropped 2 bases, with 15 bases sitting between them. The CDR3 nucleotides are TGTGCCAGCAGCCCTACCGGGACACCTAACACCGGGGAGCTGTTTTTT. Translated, it gives CASSPTGTPNTGELFF.

Details on this clone: A much larger clonotype is one base distant, so this may be a read error. The chain combines TRBV21-1 with TRBJ2-7; TRBD2, the table's D call, was not compared with the DNA. TRBV21-1 is assigned pseudogene status. The CDR3 totals 15 residues. CDR3 DNA: TGTGCCAGCAGCATTGGGACTAGCGGGAGCTACGAGCAGTACTTC. Protein product: CASSIGTSGSYEQYF.

The chain is built from TRBV18 and TRBJ2-5, with D unclear. Trimming removed 0 bases at V and 2 bases at J, with 7 bases between. The length of the CDR3 is 14 residues. Germline V gene sequence: CDR1 KGHSH, CDR2 LQKENI. CDR3 in amino acids: CASSPPNGQETQYF. CDR3 DNA sequence: TGTGCCAGCTCACCACCGAACGGGCAAGAGACCCAGTACTTC. Based on the CDR3 plus reference TRBV18 and TRBJ2-5, the full variable domain is NAGVMQNPRHLVRRRGQEARLRCSPMKGHSHVYWYRQLPEEGLKFMVYLQKENIIDESGMPKERFSAEFPKEGPSILRIQQVVRGDSAAYFCASSPPNGQETQYFGPGTRLLVL.

The chain couples TRBV2 to TRBJ1-2; the D gene is possibly TRBD1 (5 bases). CDR1 is SNHLY, CDR2 FYNNEI, per germline. The CDR3 has 14 amino acids. The V end was cut by 4 bases, the J end by 8 bases, with 17 bases between. CDR3 coding DNA: TGTGCCAGCAGTGGGGACTCGGGGGGGAACGGCTACACCTTC. It is translated as CASSGDSGGNGYTF.

The J gene is TRBJ2-7, the V gene TRBV6-1; D is unresolved. Germline V lookup: CDR1 MNHNS, CDR2 SASEGT. The V gene lost 5 bases and the J gene lost 2 bases, with 16 bases spanning the gap. This CDR3 is 15 amino acids long. CDR3: CASSKELESPYEQYF. CDR3 bases: TGTGCCAGCAGTAAAGAACTGGAATCCCCCTACGAGCAGTACTTC.

The genes are TRBV6-6 and TRBJ2-1, with D hard to call. The germline CDR1 and CDR2 sequences are MNHNY and SVGAGI (reference sequence). The length of the CDR3 is 14 residues. The V end was cut by 4 bases, the J end by 6 bases, with 13 bases between. The CDR3 region has the DNA TGTGCCAGCAGTTCCCTAGGAATCTCCAATGAGCAGTTCTTC. Its translation: CASSSLGISNEQFF.

With regard to this clone: A single base is all that separates this from a far larger clone, so a read error is likely. The sample holds other DNA sequences that translate to the same CDR3. J is TRBJ2-1 and V is TRBV6-5; 7 nucleotides line up with TRBD2. The CDR3 spans 15 residues. V shed 2 bases and J 7 bases; nucleotides not matched to a gene: 8. Germline assignment: CDR1 MNHEY and CDR2 SVGAGI. The CDR3, as DNA: TGTGCCAGCAGTTACGGGCTAGCGGCGTGGAATGAGCAGTTCTTC. Translated, it gives CASSYGLAAWNEQFF.

This chain joins TRBV7-6 and TRBJ2-1, with 10 positions matching TRBD2. Germline V gives CDR1 SGHVS, CDR2 FNYEAQ. Trimming took 5 bases from V and 4 from J; bases not matched to a gene: 8. The CDR3 runs 16 residues. For the CDR3, the DNA is TGTGCCAGCAGCATGATAGCGGGAGGACTTTACAATGAGCAGTTCTTC. It yields the protein CASSMIAGGLYNEQFF. Supplemented by reference TRBV7-6 and TRBJ2-1, the full variable domain reads GAGVSQSPRYKVTKRGQDVALRCDPISGHVSLYWYRQALGQGPEFLTYFNYEAQQDKSGLPNDRFSAERPEGSISTLTIQRTEQRDSAMYRCASSMIAGGLYNEQFFGPGTRLTVL.

The V call is TRBV5-1, the J call TRBJ1-1; TRBD1 agrees at 7 bases. Unmatched junction bases numbered 8, after V lost 9 bases and J lost 3 bases. This CDR3 is 13 amino acids long. Per germline, CDR1 SGHRS and CDR2 YFSETQ. Written as DNA, the CDR3 is TGCGCCACCTCCCCCCAGGGGGACACTGAAGCTTTCTTT. Translation gives CATSPQGDTEAFF.